The 13 T cell receptor beta chains given below trace back to one sample, sequenced in a study of regulatory T cells in long-lasting Graves disease. Arm-PCR with iRepertoire HTBI primers amplified the CDR3 regions for these TCR beta libraries. TCRdb called the multiplex PCR reads again in MiXCR, with one record for every CDR3 protein. The table includes about 400,000 distinct CDR3 sequences, about a sixth detected once. The time point denotes: newly diagnosed GD, antithyroid drugs for less than 3 months. RNA extracted from PBMCs served as the sequencing template. Another study also made use of these data, one on T cells in Graves' hyperthyroidism and ophthalmopathy.

Sequencing was performed on peripheral blood mononuclear cells (PBMCs), taken at new diagnosis, from a patient treated with antithyroid drugs. The source of these receptors is a woman aged 18-29 years with Graves disease.

In this sample, this clonotype turned up a few times. This chain joins TRBV5-4 and TRBJ1-5; D uncertain. The V and J ends lost 3 bases and 5 bases respectively, with 15 bases between them. The CDR3 has 15 residues. CDR1 and CDR2 (germline): SGHNT, YYREEE (reference sequence). CDR3 bases: TGTGCCAGCAGCTGGGGTGGGCAGGAGGATCAGCCCCAGCATTTT. Protein: CASSWGGQEDQPQHF.

Many counts were recorded for this clonotype. The chain links TRBV20-1 to TRBJ2-1; D might be TRBD2 (6 bases). Germline CDR1 DFQATT, CDR2 SNEGSKA (reference sequence). The CDR3 runs to 15 residues. Trimming pared 6 bases from V and 1 base from J, leaving 16 bases between. CDR3 loop: CSARTGAGSYNEQFF. Written as DNA, the CDR3 is TGCAGTGCGCGGACTGGGGCGGGATCCTACAATGAGCAGTTCTTC.

This clonotype has at least ten counts. The chain carries TRBV6-1 and TRBJ2-7, with D possibly TRBD2 on 5 matching bases. This CDR3 has 15 residues. CDR1 and CDR2 from the germline V gene are MNHNS and SASEGT. The ends were cut back, 6 bases at V and 4 bases at J, with 19 bases in the middle. CDR3 sequence (DNA): TGTGCCAGCAGCCCCACCGCTTCGACTAAATACGAGCAGTACTTC. It is translated as CASSPTASTKYEQYF.

V gene TRBV7-3 combines with J gene TRBJ2-5; D might be TRBD1 (6 bases). Per the germline V gene, CDR1 is SGHTA and CDR2 is FQGTGA. The V and J ends lost 5 bases and 5 bases respectively, with 21 bases between them. The CDR3 totals 16 residues. CDR3 sequence (DNA): TGTGCCAGCAGCCCCAACAGGGCCATTGGTTTGGAGACCCAGTACTTC. It translates to CASSPNRAIGLETQYF. Using reference TRBV7-3 and TRBJ2-5 for the parts outside the CDR3, the full variable domain is GAGVSQTPSNKVTEKGKYVELRCDPISGHTALYWYRQSLGQGPEFLIYFQGTGAADDSGLPNDRFFAVRPEGSVSTLKIQRTERGDSAVYLCASSPNRAIGLETQYFGPGTRLLVL.

The chain combines TRBV2 with TRBJ1-2, with 9 nucleotides matching TRBD1. This CDR3 spans 17 amino acids. Trimming cost V 5 bases and J 2 bases; bases outside gene matches: 12. CDR1 and CDR2 (germline): SNHLY, FYNNEI. The CDR3 spells CASSRIGWTGENYGYTF. In DNA, the CDR3 is TGTGCCAGCAGTCGGATAGGATGGACAGGGGAAAACTATGGCTACACCTTC.

This clonotype was picked up many times. V gene TRBV6-1 combines with J gene TRBJ2-1, with D unresolved. Deletions cut 5 bases from V and 0 bases from J, with 14 bases between. The CDR3 extends over 16 amino acids. Germline values: CDR1 MNHNS, CDR2 SASEGT. CDR3 loop: CASSNDWEYSYNEQFF. CDR3 coding DNA: TGTGCCAGCAGTAACGACTGGGAATACTCCTACAATGAGCAGTTCTTC.

The J gene is TRBJ2-5, the V gene TRBV5-1, with D maybe TRBD1 (8 bases). This CDR3 is built from 16 residues. Germline V gene data show CDR1 as SGHRS and CDR2 as YFSETQ. Trimming removed 4 bases from V and 3 bases from J, with 19 bases in between. CDR3 nucleotides: TGCGCCAGCAGCCCCGGACAGGGAGGGGGCGAAGAGACCCAGTACTTC. Translating gives CASSPGQGGGEETQYF. The full variable domain, its missing parts supplied by reference TRBV5-1 and TRBJ2-5, is KAGVTQTPRYLIKTRGQQVTLSCSPISGHRSVSWYQQTPGQGLQFLFEYFSETQRNKGNFPGRFSGRQFSNSRSEMNVSTLELGDSALYLCASSPGQGGGEETQYFGPGTRLLVL.

This chain links TRBV10-1 with TRBJ1-1; D is uncertain. Trimming took 1 base from V and 5 from J, leaving 5 bases between them. Germline V gene lookup returns CDR1 WNHNN and CDR2 SYGVQD (reference sequence). This CDR3 is built from 12 residues. This CDR3 is CASSEYGTEAFF. CDR3 sequence (DNA): TGCGCCAGCAGTGAGTACGGGACTGAAGCTTTCTTT.

At least ten counts were recorded for this clonotype. The genes are TRBV12-3 or TRBV12-4 and TRBJ1-1; 7 bases align to TRBD1. Trimming removed 4 bases from V and 8 bases from J; junction bases left unmatched: 4. The CDR3 has 12 amino acids. The CDR3 region is CASSYRDREAFF. Here the CDR3 DNA reads TGTGCCAGCAGTTACCGGGACAGAGAAGCTTTCTTT.

This clonotype has at least ten counts. V gene TRBV5-6 combines with J gene TRBJ2-7, with 9 bases that match TRBD1. V lost 4 bases and J lost 2; bases outside the gene matches: 10. CDR1 is SGHDT and CDR2 is YYEEEE in the germline V gene. This CDR3 is built from 16 residues. The CDR3 spells CASSPGGQGKTYEQYF. CDR3 bases: TGTGCCAGCAGCCCGGGCGGACAGGGGAAAACCTACGAGCAGTACTTC.

This clonotype was counted ten times or more. The rearrangement joins TRBV20-1 to TRBJ2-7, with 10 bases lining up with TRBD2. V lost 6 bases to trimming and J lost 1 base; unmatched junction nucleotides: 6. Per germline, CDR1 DFQATT and CDR2 SNEGSKA (reference sequence). The CDR3 covers 14 residues. The CDR3 loop is CSAAASGGSYEQYF. CDR3 nucleotide sequence: TGCAGTGCCGCCGCTAGCGGGGGATCCTACGAGCAGTACTTC.

This clonotype has a handful of counts. The chain employs TRBV10-1 and TRBJ2-3; tentatively, D is TRBD1 or TRBD2 (5 bases each). The germline V gene has CDR1 WNHNN and CDR2 SYGVQD (reference sequence). The length of the CDR3 is 13 residues. With 8 bases removed from V and 6 bases from J, the gap between germline ends came to 15 bases. The CDR3 DNA follows: TGCGCCAGCGGATCTTCGGGGACCGATACGCAGTATTTT. Translation gives CASGSSGTDTQYF.

This clonotype was seen only a few times. A much larger clone is a single base away; this may be a read error. In nucleotides, the CDR3 is TGTGTCAGCAGCGTATCCAGCGGGACCGTGAATGAGCAGTTCTTC. Translated, it gives CVSSVSSGTVNEQFF. The chain is built from TRBV9 and TRBJ2-1; 7 bases agree with TRBD2. The CDR3 loop spans 15 amino acids. In germline, CDR1 is SGDLS, CDR2 YYNGEE.